This T cell receptor beta chain originates from a study of OX40 agonist ivuxolimab in advanced cancers. In the study overall: A male proportion of about 84% was recorded, with mean age around 62 years and range about 23 to 90. Study outcomes and limitations: Expanded peripheral T cells had an undetermined antigen specificity.

With 5 bases clipped from V and 5 bases from J, the junction kept 6 bases outside the gene matches. Germline V lookup: CDR1 MNHEY, CDR2 SMNVEV (reference sequence). This CDR3 is built from 15 residues. Details on this clone: What it binds is not known.

Prior autoimmune disease or systemic immunosuppression barred patients. Only in-frame clones appear in the TCRdb table, and some are missing; sequencing was by immunoSEQ multiplex PCR. The sample has over 55,000 clones, approximately 80% seen once. The sequence was obtained from an adult with an advanced solid tumor such as melanoma, head and neck, liver or kidney cancer. The gene calls are TRBV27 and TRBJ2-3, with 11 positions matching TRBD2. Sequencing was performed on CD4+ or CD8+ T cells sorted from blood, taken in a trial of the OX40 agonist ivuxolimab. Here the CDR3 reads CASSLRLAGIDTQYF. The CDR3 nucleotides read TGTGCCAGCAGTCTAAGACTAGCGGGAATAGATACGCAGTATTTT.